The 21 T cell receptor beta chains below come from one sample, sequenced in a study of blood T cell repertoires in COVID-19. TCRdb's table, derived via immunoSEQ multiplex PCR, lists solely in-frame clones and lacks some. This sample has roughly 200,000 clones, with approximately 90% found just once. Sample: peripheral blood. Every receptor here comes from a woman aged 25 to 39 with active or convalescent COVID-19.

This chain joins TRBV5-1 and TRBJ2-3, with TRBD2 matching 9 bases. This CDR3 is 15 amino acids long. Germline trimming cut 2 bases from V and 3 bases from J; bases unmatched to any gene: 4. The germline V gene encodes CDR1 SGHRS and CDR2 YFSETQ. The CDR3 coding sequence is TGCGCCAGCAGCTTAGGACTAGCGCCGACAGATACGCAGTATTTT. Protein product: CASSLGLAPTDTQYF.

This clone was seen a single time. The chain is built from TRBV18 and TRBJ1-5, with 7 bases matching TRBD1. The CDR3 sequence is 13 residues long. Germline V gives CDR1 KGHSH, CDR2 LQKENI. Losses at the gene ends were 4 bases for V and 5 bases for J; bases not matched to a gene: 2. CDR3 amino acids: CASSLDRDQPQHF. The CDR3 DNA follows: TGTGCCAGCTCACTTGACAGGGATCAGCCCCAGCATTTT.

The V gene is TRBV7-8, the J gene TRBJ2-3; D possibly corresponds to TRBD2 (5 bases). This CDR3 has 16 amino acids. The germline V and J ends were trimmed by 2 bases and 2 bases, with 14 bases remaining between them. The germline V gene encodes CDR1 SGHVS and CDR2 FQNEAQ. The DNA for the CDR3 is TGTGCCAGCAGCTTAATTAGCGCCTCGCCCACAGATACGCAGTATTTT. Protein product: CASSLISASPTDTQYF.

The J gene is TRBJ2-2, the V gene TRBV2, with D unresolved. The CDR3 sequence is 14 residues long. Germline CDR1 and CDR2: SNHLY and FYNNEI. Trimming took 6 bases from V and 1 from J, leaving 9 bases between them. The CDR3 is CASRQEVNTGELFF. In nucleotides, the CDR3 is TGTGCCAGCAGACAAGAAGTGAACACCGGGGAGCTGTTTTTT. Using reference TRBV2 and TRBJ2-2 for the parts outside the CDR3, the full variable domain is EPEVTQTPSHQVTQMGQEVILRCVPISNHLYFYWYRQILGQKVEFLVSFYNNEISEKSEIFDDQFSVERPDGSNFTLKIRSTKLEDSAMYFCASRQEVNTGELFFGEGSRLTVL.

To note about this clone: Other DNA sequences in this specimen translate into the identical CDR3. The chain joins TRBV2 to TRBJ1-1, with no clear D. Germline loops: CDR1 SNHLY, CDR2 FYNNEI. This CDR3 spans 13 amino acids. Trimming removed 4 bases at V and 1 base at J, with 7 bases between. The CDR3 spells CASSGEGNTEAFF. CDR3 DNA sequence: TGTGCCAGCAGTGGAGAGGGGAACACTGAAGCTTTCTTT.

The rearrangement uses TRBV7-2 and TRBJ1-5; possible D gene TRBD1, 5 bases. The CDR3 is 16 amino acids. Trimming took off 4 bases at V and 8 bases at J, with 21 bases between the two ends. The germline V gene has CDR1 SGHTA and CDR2 FQGNSA. The CDR3, as DNA: TGTGCCAGCAGCTCCCAAATGGGGGGGACCCTTAAGCCCCAGCATTTT. This encodes CASSSQMGGTLKPQHF.

V usage is TRBV4-2 and J usage is TRBJ1-2, with 7 positions matching TRBD1. Germline trimming cut 5 bases from V and 2 bases from J; bases unmatched to any gene: 2. Germline CDR1 reads LGHNA; CDR2 reads YNFKEQ. CDR3 length: 13 residues. The CDR3: CASSLDRNYGYTF. Here the CDR3 DNA reads TGTGCCAGCAGCTTGGACAGGAACTATGGCTACACCTTC.

The chain carries TRBV6-4 and TRBJ1-1, with 7 bases that match TRBD1. Germline lookup yields CDR1 MRHNA and CDR2 SNTAGT. The CDR3 is 12 amino acids. The CDR3 region is CEDRPMNTEAFF. The CDR3, as DNA: TGTGAGGACAGGCCCATGAACACTGAAGCTTTCTTT.

The gene calls are TRBV7-9 and TRBJ2-7; possibly TRBD2 for D (6 bases). This CDR3 spans 14 amino acids. V gave up 1 base and J gave up 2 bases, with 9 bases separating them. Germline CDR1 is SEHNR and CDR2 is FQNEAQ (reference sequence). The CDR3 nucleotides are TGTGCCAGCAGCTTAGAGGGACTGACCTACGAGCAGTACTTC. Translating gives CASSLEGLTYEQYF.

This clone was seen only once. The chain has TRBV5-6 and TRBJ1-2, with 9 bases that match TRBD1. This CDR3 is 16 amino acids long. V gave up 4 bases and J gave up 4 bases; unmatched junction bases: 11. In germline, CDR1 is SGHDT, CDR2 YYEEEE. CDR3 bases: TGTGCCAGCAGCCGGCCGGGACAGGGTAAAGGCTATGGCTACACCTTC. This translates into CASSRPGQGKGYGYTF.

V and J are TRBV7-2 and TRBJ2-2, with D perhaps matching TRBD2 (6 bases). The CDR3 totals 16 residues. V was cut by 1 base and J by 5 bases, with 14 bases left in between. The germline V gene has CDR1 SGHTA and CDR2 FQGNSA. CDR3 residues: CASSLGRGWKTGELFF. The CDR3 coding sequence is TGTGCCAGCAGCTTAGGGAGGGGATGGAAAACCGGGGAGCTGTTTTTT.

The chain recombines TRBV4-2 with TRBJ1-1; 7 bases map to TRBD1. The junction had 7 bases not matched to a gene; V was cut back by 4 bases and J by 5 bases. The CDR3 spans 14 residues. Germline V lookup: CDR1 LGHNA, CDR2 YNFKEQ. CDR3 residues: CASSPTGFETEAFF. The CDR3 DNA reads TGTGCCAGCAGCCCGACAGGGTTTGAAACTGAAGCTTTCTTT.

The chain links TRBV28 to TRBJ2-7; 7 nucleotides line up with TRBD2. This CDR3 contains 16 residues. Germline V gene data show CDR1 as MDHEN and CDR2 as SYDVKM. V shed 5 bases, J shed 2 bases, and the junction held 12 bases outside the gene matches. The CDR3 region is CASSTSWGGVAYEQYF. The CDR3 coding sequence is TGTGCCAGCAGTACCTCGTGGGGGGGGGTAGCCTACGAGCAGTACTTC.

The chain combines TRBV7-9 with TRBJ2-7, with D possibly being TRBD1 (6 bases). V lost 4 bases and J lost 1, with 8 bases in between. The CDR3 is 13 amino acids. Looked up from germline, CDR1 is SEHNR and CDR2 is FQNEAQ (reference sequence). The chain's CDR3 is CASSYGQSYEQYF. Written as DNA, the CDR3 is TGTGCCAGCAGCTATGGACAGTCCTACGAGCAGTACTTC.

The chain has TRBV13 and TRBJ2-3, with D maybe TRBD1 (6 bases). Germline lookup yields CDR1 PRHDT and CDR2 FYEKMQ (reference sequence). V shed 5 bases and J shed 1 base, with 19 bases lying between them. The CDR3 extends over 17 amino acids. CDR3 loop: CASSQGRTPKRTDTQYF. The CDR3 coding sequence is TGTGCCAGCAGCCAGGGGCGGACCCCGAAGCGCACAGATACGCAGTATTTT.

The chain links TRBV6-5 to TRBJ2-3, with D unclear. Germline V gene sequence: CDR1 MNHEY, CDR2 SVGAGI. The germline V and J ends were trimmed by 6 bases and 2 bases, with 9 bases remaining between them. The CDR3 length is 13 residues. CDR3 nucleotides: TGTGCCAGCAGAGGAACAGTCACAGATACGCAGTATTTT. Protein: CASRGTVTDTQYF.

In its sample, this clone was seen once. This chain uses TRBV11-3 with TRBJ2-5; D is possibly TRBD2 (6 bases). There are 14 residues in the CDR3. The V end was cut by 5 bases, the J end by 1 base, with 11 bases between. Germline CDR1 reads SGHNT; CDR2 reads YENEEA. CDR3 sequence: CASSLATRQETQYF. The CDR3 nucleotides read TGTGCCAGCAGCCTAGCGACACGCCAAGAGACCCAGTACTTC.

The chain links TRBV4-1 to TRBJ1-2; D is possibly TRBD1 (5 bases). Per the germline V gene, CDR1 is MGHRA and CDR2 is YSYEKL. This CDR3 comprises 16 residues. The ends were cut back, 0 bases at V and 7 bases at J, with 18 bases in the middle. The CDR3 protein is CASSQDLGGTEAGYTF. CDR3 nucleotides: TGCGCCAGCAGCCAAGATTTGGGGGGGACCGAGGCTGGCTACACCTTC.

The chain links TRBV5-1 to TRBJ2-3; TRBD2 matches 13 bases. V trimming: 4 bases; J trimming: 2 bases; junction bases outside the gene matches: 4. Germline V gene lookup returns CDR1 SGHRS and CDR2 YFSETQ. The CDR3 has 16 amino acids. The CDR3 DNA reads TGCGCCAGCAGCCCGGGACTAGCGGGACCCACAGATACGCAGTATTTT. This encodes CASSPGLAGPTDTQYF.

The J gene is TRBJ2-7, the V gene TRBV11-2, with 13 positions matching TRBD2. V was pared by 3 bases and J by 3 bases, with 8 bases of the junction left unmatched. From germline, CDR1 is SGHAT and CDR2 FQNNGV. The CDR3 runs 17 residues. The CDR3 DNA sequence: TGTGCCAGCAGCTTTGGACTAGCGGGGGAACGTATCTACGAGCAGTACTTC. The encoded protein is CASSFGLAGERIYEQYF.

V and J are TRBV19 and TRBJ2-1; the match to TRBD2 covers 7 bases. Germline CDR1 reads LNHDA; CDR2 reads SQIVND (reference sequence). The CDR3 is 14 residues long. After removal of 1 base from V and 7 bases from J, the junction contained 4 bases not matched to a gene. CDR3 bases: TGTGCCAGTAGTATAGCGGGAGGTCTTAATGAGCAGTTCTTC. Its translation is CASSIAGGLNEQFF.